The rows below give T cell receptor beta chains drawn from one sample of a study of spatial heterogeneity in lung cancer. One entry per CDR3 protein results from TCRdb running MiXCR on the 5' RACE reads. Of about 52,000 distinct CDR3 sequences listed, roughly 8.1% are singletons. The source was PBMCs, collected at follow-up. The receptors here all came from a female donor with early-stage non-small cell lung cancer. Both conserved end residues are part of each CDR3. D genes are given only for firm matches. Size is stated for part of the rows, as once, few or many counts, or as a class when the clone is expanded.

J gene: TRBJ1-5
D gene: TRBD1
clone size: few
V gene: TRBV19
CDR3 DNA: TGTGCCAGTACCGTCCCGGGACAGGGGAGCCAGCCCCAGCATTTT
CDR3 protein: CASTVPGQGSQPQHF

J gene: TRBJ2-2
D gene: TRBD1
clone size: few
V gene: TRBV5-1
CDR3 DNA: TGCGCCAGCAGCTCCCTACCGGGGACAGGGGGCACCGGGGAGCTGTTTTTT
CDR3 protein: CASSSLPGTGGTGELFF

J gene: TRBJ2-2
D gene: TRBD1
clone size: many
V gene: TRBV2
CDR3 DNA: TGTGCCAGCAGTAAAGGGGGCCCCAACACCGGGGAGCTGTTTTTT
CDR3 protein: CASSKGGPNTGELFF

J gene: TRBJ1-5
D gene: -
clone size: few
V gene: TRBV7-9
CDR3 DNA: TGTGCCAGCAGCTCTTACGGAAGAGGACAGCCCCAGCATTTT
CDR3 protein: CASSSYGRGQPQHF

J gene: TRBJ1-6
D gene: TRBD1
clone size: few
V gene: TRBV10-3
CDR3 DNA: TGTGCCATCAGTGAGGCCGGGACAGAAAATTCACCCCTCCACTTT
CDR3 protein: CAISEAGTENSPLHF

J gene: TRBJ1-1
D gene: TRBD1
clone size: many
V gene: TRBV5-5
CDR3 DNA: TGTGCCAGCAGCGGAAAGACAGGGGGCTTGAACACTGAAGCTTTCTTT
CDR3 protein: CASSGKTGGLNTEAFF

J gene: TRBJ2-5
D gene: -
clone size: many
V gene: TRBV20-1
CDR3 DNA: TGCAGTGCTAGAGGTGGCCCCACAGGGACCCAGTACTTC
CDR3 protein: CSARGGPTGTQYF

J gene: TRBJ1-2
D gene: -
clone size: many
V gene: TRBV6-5
CDR3 DNA: TGTGCCAGCGGGGAGCAAAACTATGGCTACACCTTC
CDR3 protein: CASGEQNYGYTF

J gene: TRBJ2-1
D gene: -
clone size: few
V gene: TRBV7-6
CDR3 DNA: TGTGCCAGCAGCTTAGGACCTAAACCCTACAATGAGCAGTTCTTC
CDR3 protein: CASSLGPKPYNEQFF

J gene: TRBJ1-5
D gene: -
clone size: many
V gene: TRBV6-5
CDR3 DNA: TGTGCCAGCAGTCCCCGTCGGGGGAGAAGCAATCAGCCCCAGCATTTT
CDR3 protein: CASSPRRGRSNQPQHF

J gene: TRBJ1-1
D gene: TRBD1
clone size: -
V gene: TRBV5-5
CDR3 DNA: TGTGCCAGCACCGTATGGACAGGGGGCGCCGGCCCTGAAGCTTTCTTT
CDR3 protein: CASTVWTGGAGPEAFF

J gene: TRBJ1-4
D gene: -
clone size: many
V gene: TRBV5-1
CDR3 DNA: TGCGCCAGCAGCCCCGGGGAGGGGAATGAAAAACTGTTTTTT
CDR3 protein: CASSPGEGNEKLFF

J gene: TRBJ2-1
D gene: -
clone size: many
V gene: TRBV5-1
CDR3 DNA: TGCGCCAGCAGCTCGGGCGGGGGCCCTACCTACAATGAGCAGTTCTTC
CDR3 protein: CASSSGGGPTYNEQFF

J gene: TRBJ1-5
D gene: -
clone size: many
V gene: TRBV6-2/TRBV6-3
CDR3 DNA: TGTGCCAGCAGTTACCCGTGGACAGAGCTCAATCAGCCCCAGCATTTT
CDR3 protein: CASSYPWTELNQPQHF

J gene: TRBJ2-7
D gene: TRBD2
clone size: -
V gene: TRBV5-1
CDR3 DNA: TGCGCCAGCAGCTTGGAACTAGCGGGGGGGACCTACGAGCAGTACTTC
CDR3 protein: CASSLELAGGTYEQYF